This paragraph covers one TCR beta chain sequence. Antigen unknown. With a J-beta primer mix and a sample-barcoded 5' primer, a second PCR ran about 7 to 11 cycles. Tagging of each cDNA molecule was performed by a template-switch adaptor with 12 random nucleotides. A single record per CDR3 protein comes from TCRdb applying MiXCR to the 5' RACE reads. The sample has about 970,000 distinct CDR3 sequences, just over 50% seen once. This sample is drawn from a study of blood T cells in healthy people across ages. Points from the study as a whole: Diversity of TCR beta correlated strongly with naive T cell percentage.

V lost 10 bases to trimming and J lost 3 bases, with 13 bases between them. The germline V gene has CDR1 SEHNR and CDR2 FQNEAQ (reference sequence). CDR3 length: 13 amino acids. This sequence joins TRBV7-9 and TRBJ2-1, with TRBD2 as a possible D gene (6 bases). This TCR derives from a woman aged 60-70 years in good health. Sequencing input: blood. The CDR3 region has the DNA TGTGCCATGGAGAGGGAGGACTACAATGAGCAGTTCTTC. Its protein product is CAMEREDYNEQFF.